The 21 T cell receptor beta chains below come from one sample, sequenced in a study of cytomegalovirus exposure and HLA in healthy donors. 60 Vbeta and 13 Jbeta primers were used in PCR. Using immunoSEQ multiplex PCR, the repertoire was profiled, and TCRdb retains in-frame clones only, with some absent. The sample has 200,000 to 250,000 clones, less than 85% seen once. The sample consisted of PBMCs. These receptors originate from a man aged 18 to 29 in good health and CMV-seronegative.

V is TRBV28 and J is TRBJ2-1, with 7 bases matching TRBD2. The CDR3 has 15 amino acids. Trimming removed 5 bases from V and 7 bases from J; junction bases left unmatched: 11. Germline values: CDR1 MDHEN, CDR2 SYDVKM. CDR3 residues: CASSRGEGLRNEQFF. The DNA of the CDR3 is TGTGCCAGCAGTCGCGGGGAGGGTCTGCGAAATGAGCAGTTCTTC.

This chain connects TRBV11-2 to TRBJ1-1, with D hard to call. The CDR3 consists of 14 residues. V dropped 1 base and J dropped 4 bases, with 10 bases sitting between them. CDR1 SGHAT and CDR2 FQNNGV come from the germline V gene. This CDR3 reads CASSLVSVSTEAFF. The CDR3 coding sequence is TGTGCCAGCAGCTTAGTGTCGGTATCCACTGAAGCTTTCTTT.

This clone has more than one count but fewer than ten. The genes are TRBV11-1 and TRBJ2-1; 7 positions match TRBD1. This CDR3 is 13 amino acids long. V was pared by 5 bases and J by 6 bases, with 4 bases of the junction left unmatched. Germline V gene data show CDR1 as SGHAT and CDR2 as FQDESV (reference sequence). The DNA for the CDR3 is TGTGCCAGCAGCCCGTCAGGGGGCAATGAGCAGTTCTTC. It is translated as CASSPSGGNEQFF.

This clone was found a few times. The chain links TRBV7-9 to TRBJ2-7; D perhaps matches TRBD1 (5 bases). In germline, CDR1 is SEHNR, CDR2 FQNEAQ (reference sequence). CDR3 length equals 13 residues. The V gene lost 2 bases and the J gene lost 4 bases, with 9 bases spanning the gap. CDR3 DNA: TGTGCCAGCAGCTTAATAGGGGCTTACGAGCAGTACTTC. Translated: CASSLIGAYEQYF.

The rearrangement joins TRBV6-6 to TRBJ2-7; 9 bases fit TRBD2. Germline CDR1 MNHNY, CDR2 SVGAGI (reference sequence). V gave up 5 bases and J gave up 6 bases; unmatched junction bases: 11. The CDR3 has 15 residues. This CDR3 reads CASSVAGAPVGEQYF. CDR3 bases: TGTGCCAGCAGTGTAGCGGGAGCACCCGTGGGCGAGCAGTACTTC.

The V gene is TRBV2, the J gene TRBJ1-6; the match to TRBD1 covers 8 bases. This CDR3 spans 15 amino acids. Per germline, CDR1 SNHLY and CDR2 FYNNEI. With V trimmed by 6 bases and J by 7 bases, 8 bases remained unmatched. The CDR3 region is CASRKTGGDNSPLHF. Here the CDR3 DNA reads TGTGCCAGCAGAAAAACAGGGGGAGACAATTCACCCCTCCACTTT. Combining the CDR3 with reference TRBV2 and TRBJ1-6 gives the whole variable domain EPEVTQTPSHQVTQMGQEVILRCVPISNHLYFYWYRQILGQKVEFLVSFYNNEISEKSEIFDDQFSVERPDGSNFTLKIRSTKLEDSAMYFCASRKTGGDNSPLHFGNGTRLTVT.

V usage is TRBV6-1 and J usage is TRBJ2-7; 7 bases are shared with TRBD1. Looked up from germline, CDR1 is MNHNS and CDR2 is SASEGT. The CDR3 consists of 19 residues. V was clipped by 1 base and J by 1 base; unmatched bases: 16. CDR3 protein: CASSEGFGDSRVNSYEQYF. Here the CDR3 DNA reads TGTGCCAGCAGTGAAGGGTTTGGGGACAGCCGAGTGAATTCCTACGAGCAGTACTTC.

The V and J genes are TRBV27 and TRBJ1-2, with 8 bases lining up with TRBD1. After removal of 5 bases from V and 2 bases from J, the junction contained 7 bases not matched to a gene. The CDR3 sequence is 15 residues long. CDR1 is MNHEY, CDR2 SMNVEV, per germline (reference sequence). CDR3 sequence: CASSTQGALNYGYTF. CDR3 sequence (DNA): TGTGCCAGCAGTACCCAGGGGGCCTTGAACTATGGCTACACCTTC.

This chain joins TRBV18 and TRBJ1-1, with TRBD1 identical over 11 bases. Germline CDR1 and CDR2: KGHSH and LQKENI. The CDR3 totals 15 residues. V lost 2 bases to trimming and J lost 3 bases; unmatched junction nucleotides: 2. CDR3 bases: TGTGCCAGCTCACCAGGGGGACAGGGGGACACTGAAGCTTTCTTT. Its protein is CASSPGGQGDTEAFF.

The V call is TRBV7-9, the J call TRBJ2-1; 9 bases fit TRBD2. In germline, CDR1 is SEHNR, CDR2 FQNEAQ (reference sequence). The length of the CDR3 is 16 residues. Trimming at V came to 7 bases and at J to 8 bases, leaving 15 bases not matched to a gene. The CDR3, as DNA: TGTGCCAGCACTGAACAAACTGGCGGGAGGGCTCATGAGCAGTTCTTC. This codes for CASTEQTGGRAHEQFF.

This sequence joins TRBV12-5 and TRBJ2-1; 10 nucleotides line up with TRBD2. This CDR3 contains 14 residues. Per the germline V gene, CDR1 is LGHNT and CDR2 is FRNRAP. V lost 6 bases, J lost 5 bases, and 4 bases stayed unmatched. The CDR3 DNA reads as TGTGCTAGTGGAAATAGCGGGAGGAACAATGAGCAGTTCTTC. Translated: CASGNSGRNNEQFF. The variable domain in full, with the rest retrieved from reference TRBV12-5 and TRBJ2-1, is DARVTQTPRHKVTEMGQEVTMRCQPILGHNTVFWYRQTMMQGLELLAYFRNRAPLDDSGMPKDRFSAEMPDATLATLKIQPSEPRDSAVYFCASGNSGRNNEQFFGPGTRLTVL.

The chain uses TRBV2 and TRBJ1-5, with TRBD1 identical over 9 bases. Germline CDR1 reads SNHLY; CDR2 reads FYNNEI. This CDR3 comprises 14 residues. V shed 7 bases and J 5 bases; nucleotides not matched to a gene: 6. The CDR3 is CASKRGQGHQPQHF. CDR3 DNA sequence: TGTGCCAGCAAGAGGGGACAGGGACATCAGCCCCAGCATTTT.

A word on this clone: The junction departs from germline at one end; a sequencing error may be responsible. The rearrangement uses TRBV7-9 and TRBJ2-5; maybe TRBD1 (6 bases). The CDR3 spans 15 residues. CDR1 and CDR2 (germline): SEHNR, FQNEAQ (reference sequence). CDR3 sequence reads: CASSLARGFQEAQYF. CDR3 nucleotide sequence: TGTGCCAGCAGCTTGGCTAGGGGGTTCCAAGAGGCCCAGTACTTC.

The chain carries TRBV5-4 and TRBJ2-3; 10 positions match TRBD2. Germline assignment: CDR1 SGHNT and CDR2 YYREEE (reference sequence). CDR3 length equals 16 residues. The junction had 5 bases not matched to a gene; V was cut back by 4 bases and J by 0 bases. The CDR3 DNA follows: TGTGCCAGCAGCCCAGGACTAGCGGTTAGCACAGATACGCAGTATTTT. Amino acid sequence: CASSPGLAVSTDTQYF. Full variable domain (rest looked up from reference TRBV5-4 and TRBJ2-3): ETGVTQSPTHLIKTRGQQVTLRCSSQSGHNTVSWYQQALGQGPQFIFQYYREEENGRGNFPPRFSGLQFPNYSSELNVNALELDDSALYLCASSPGLAVSTDTQYFGPGTRLTVL.

The chain employs TRBV7-3 and TRBJ2-2, with TRBD2 matching 9 bases. CDR3 length: 14 residues. V lost 5 bases and J lost 6; bases outside the gene matches: 4. The germline gives CDR1 SGHTA, CDR2 FQGTGA. This CDR3 reads CASSLGTSSGELFF. DNA for the CDR3: TGTGCCAGCAGCCTAGGGACTAGCTCCGGGGAGCTGTTTTTT.

This clone was seen once. The CDR3 DNA follows: TGTGCCAGCCGCGATTCAACTAATGAAAAACTGTTTTTT. This codes for CASRDSTNEKLFF. This chain joins TRBV6-5 and TRBJ1-4, with no clear D. Germline lookup yields CDR1 MNHEY and CDR2 SVGAGI. V was clipped by 8 bases and J by 0 bases, with 7 bases between them. The CDR3 contains 13 residues.

This clone was found a few times. The V call is TRBV30, the J call TRBJ1-2; 7 nucleotides line up with TRBD1. V trimming: 1 base; J trimming: 12 bases; junction bases outside the gene matches: 11. The CDR3 is 13 amino acids. The germline V gene encodes CDR1 GTSNPN and CDR2 SVGIG (reference sequence). The CDR3 DNA follows: TGTGCCTGGAGTGGGAGTGGGACAGTTGGTGACACCTTC. Protein: CAWSGSGTVGDTF.

The chain carries TRBV2 and TRBJ2-1, with 7 bases lining up with TRBD2. Trimming removed 8 bases from V and 6 bases from J; junction bases left unmatched: 10. The CDR3 is made up of 14 amino acids. Germline CDR1 is SNHLY and CDR2 is FYNNEI. Here the CDR3 reads CASAPDGGSNEQFF. The CDR3 DNA is TGTGCCAGCGCACCCGATGGCGGGAGCAATGAGCAGTTCTTC.

The chain uses TRBV7-2 and TRBJ2-1, with D possibly TRBD2 on 5 matching bases. V lost 3 bases, J lost 0 bases, and 9 bases lay in between. Looked up from germline, CDR1 is SGHTA and CDR2 is FQGNSA. The CDR3 sequence is 15 residues long. The CDR3 DNA reads as TGTGCCAGCAGCTTGGACTTGACCTCCTACAATGAGCAGTTCTTC. It codes for CASSLDLTSYNEQFF.

The rearrangement uses TRBV7-2 and TRBJ1-1, with TRBD1 identical over 9 bases. The V gene's germline CDR1 is SGHTA and CDR2 FQGNSA. There are 17 residues in the CDR3. V gave up 5 bases and J gave up 4 bases; unmatched junction bases: 14. The CDR3 sequence: CASSPNSGWDRATEAFF. The CDR3 DNA sequence: TGTGCCAGCAGCCCCAACTCGGGCTGGGACAGGGCCACTGAAGCTTTCTTT. Using reference TRBV7-2 and TRBJ1-1 for the parts outside the CDR3, the full variable domain is GAGVSQSPSNKVTEKGKDVELRCDPISGHTALYWYRQSLGQGLEFLIYFQGNSAPDKSGLPSDRFSAERTGGSVSTLTIQRTQQEDSAVYLCASSPNSGWDRATEAFFGQGTRLTVV.

V is TRBV15 and J is TRBJ2-3, with a tentative D call TRBD2 (7 bases). CDR3 length: 15 residues. Per germline, CDR1 LNHNV and CDR2 YYDKDF (reference sequence). The ends were cut back, 3 bases at V and 4 bases at J, with 14 bases in the middle. The CDR3: CATSRGGGRADTQYF. The CDR3 region has the DNA TGTGCCACCAGCAGGGGAGGGGGGCGTGCAGATACGCAGTATTTT.